This is a list of T cell receptor beta chains from one sample in a study of cytomegalovirus exposure and HLA in healthy donors. Sequencing was performed with immunoSEQ multiplex PCR; in TCRdb, only in-frame clones are kept and a portion is missing. The table has 95,000 to 150,000 clones, about 16% seen once. The sequencing input was PBMCs. Source of these receptors: a woman in her late teens or twenties in good health and CMV-seronegative. Both conserved end residues are part of each CDR3. The D gene is left open where the match is weak. Where a row states a size, it is once, few, many or the class of an expanded clone; other rows omit it.

v_gene: TRBV13
d_gene: TRBD2
j_gene: TRBJ2-5
abundance: few
CDR3aa: CASSLGLGLAAQETQYF
CDR3nt: TGTGCCAGCAGCTTAGGCCTTGGGCTAGCGGCCCAAGAGACCCAGTACTTC

v_gene: TRBV9
d_gene: -
j_gene: TRBJ2-7
abundance: few
CDR3aa: CASSLQGVSYEQYF
CDR3nt: TGTGCCAGCAGCTTACAGGGAGTCTCCTACGAGCAGTACTTC

v_gene: TRBV6-1
d_gene: TRBD1
j_gene: TRBJ1-2
abundance: few
CDR3aa: CASSLEDRSPGYTF
CDR3nt: TGTGCCAGCAGCCTCGAGGACAGGAGTCCGGGCTACACCTTC

v_gene: TRBV6-1
d_gene: -
j_gene: TRBJ2-1
abundance: few
CDR3aa: CASSLTGPYNEQFF
CDR3nt: TGTGCCAGCAGCCTTACAGGGCCTTACAATGAGCAGTTCTTC

v_gene: TRBV9
d_gene: TRBD2
j_gene: TRBJ2-7
abundance: -
CDR3aa: CASSAGTSLHEQYF
CDR3nt: TGTGCCAGCAGCGCCGGGACTAGCTTACACGAGCAGTACTTC

v_gene: TRBV19
d_gene: -
j_gene: TRBJ2-5
abundance: few
CDR3aa: CASSPPADQETQYF
CDR3nt: TGTGCCAGTAGTCCACCCGCAGACCAAGAGACCCAGTACTTC

v_gene: TRBV6-5
d_gene: TRBD1
j_gene: TRBJ1-6
abundance: few
CDR3aa: CASSYSGTGVNSPLHF
CDR3nt: TGTGCCAGCAGTTACTCTGGGACAGGGGTCAATTCACCCCTCCACTTT

v_gene: TRBV28
d_gene: -
j_gene: TRBJ2-7
abundance: -
CDR3aa: CAVAGSSYEQYF
CDR3nt: TGTGCCGTAGCTGGAAGCTCCTACGAGCAGTACTTC

v_gene: TRBV5-4
d_gene: -
j_gene: TRBJ2-1
abundance: few
CDR3aa: CASSLRGGVYEQFF
CDR3nt: TGTGCCAGCAGCTTGAGAGGAGGGGTGTATGAGCAGTTCTTC

v_gene: TRBV7-9
d_gene: -
j_gene: TRBJ2-1
abundance: -
CDR3aa: CASSLVLNTLAYNEQFF
CDR3nt: TGTGCCAGCAGCTTGGTATTGAACACCCTAGCTTACAATGAGCAGTTCTTC

v_gene: TRBV7-8
d_gene: TRBD1
j_gene: TRBJ1-1
abundance: -
CDR3aa: CASSSRDRVFF
CDR3nt: TGTGCCAGCAGCTCCCGGGACAGAGTTTTCTTT

v_gene: TRBV7-9
d_gene: -
j_gene: TRBJ2-3
abundance: few
CDR3aa: CASSSGGRGRDTQYF
CDR3nt: TGTGCCAGCAGCTCCGGAGGCAGGGGTCGGGATACGCAGTATTTT

v_gene: TRBV7-8
d_gene: -
j_gene: TRBJ2-7
abundance: -
CDR3aa: CASSRFALLYEQYF
CDR3nt: TGTGCCAGCAGCCGATTTGCCTTACTCTACGAGCAGTACTTC

v_gene: TRBV5-4
d_gene: TRBD1
j_gene: TRBJ1-2
abundance: few
CDR3aa: CASSLGRGRDGYTF
CDR3nt: TGTGCCAGCAGCCTGGGGAGGGGGCGGGATGGCTACACCTTC

v_gene: TRBV5-4
d_gene: TRBD2
j_gene: TRBJ2-5
abundance: -
CDR3aa: CASGDSSGKETQYF
CDR3nt: TGTGCCAGCGGGGATTCTAGCGGAAAAGAGACCCAGTACTTC

v_gene: TRBV5-1
d_gene: TRBD2
j_gene: TRBJ2-7
abundance: few
CDR3aa: CASSPSGGVYEQYF
CDR3nt: TGCGCCAGCAGCCCCTCGGGGGGTGTCTACGAGCAGTACTTC

v_gene: TRBV6-1
d_gene: -
j_gene: TRBJ1-1
abundance: -
CDR3aa: CASTGSGASTEAFF
CDR3nt: TGTGCCAGCACCGGAAGTGGGGCATCGACTGAAGCTTTCTTT

v_gene: TRBV7-9
d_gene: -
j_gene: TRBJ2-7
abundance: few
CDR3aa: CASSSDSLVQYF
CDR3nt: TGTGCCAGCAGTTCAGACAGCCTAGTGCAGTACTTC

v_gene: TRBV15
d_gene: TRBD2
j_gene: TRBJ2-2
abundance: few
CDR3aa: CATSRFLAVTNTGELFF
CDR3nt: TGTGCCACCAGCAGATTCCTAGCGGTTACGAACACCGGGGAGCTGTTTTTT

v_gene: TRBV5-6
d_gene: -
j_gene: TRBJ2-1
abundance: -
CDR3aa: CASSLGRTVGQFF
CDR3nt: TGTGCCAGCAGCTTGGGTCGTACAGTAGGGCAGTTCTTC